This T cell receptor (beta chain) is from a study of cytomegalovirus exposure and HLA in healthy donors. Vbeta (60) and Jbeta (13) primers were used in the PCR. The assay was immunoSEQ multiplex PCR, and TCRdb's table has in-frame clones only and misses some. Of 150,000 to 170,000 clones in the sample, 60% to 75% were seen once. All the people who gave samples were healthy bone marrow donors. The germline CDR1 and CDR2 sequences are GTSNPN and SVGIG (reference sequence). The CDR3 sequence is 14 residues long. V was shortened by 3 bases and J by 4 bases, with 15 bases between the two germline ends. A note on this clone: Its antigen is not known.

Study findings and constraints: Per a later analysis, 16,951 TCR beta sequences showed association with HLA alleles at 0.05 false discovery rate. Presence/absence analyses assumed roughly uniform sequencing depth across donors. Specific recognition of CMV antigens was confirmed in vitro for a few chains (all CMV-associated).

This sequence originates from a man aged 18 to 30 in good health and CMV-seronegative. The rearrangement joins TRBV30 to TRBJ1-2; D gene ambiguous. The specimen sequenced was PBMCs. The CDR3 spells CAWRTQVSLYGYTF. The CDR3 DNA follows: TGTGCCTGGAGGACCCAGGTTTCCCTCTATGGCTACACCTTC.